This T cell receptor (beta chain) came from a study of blood T cells in healthy people across ages. This clonotype was seen only a few times. Trimming at V came to 5 bases and at J to 2 bases, leaving 6 bases not matched to a gene. The CDR3 totals 15 residues. Germline-derived CDR1 and CDR2 are SGHVS and FNYEAQ. Per sample, no less than 5 micrograms of total RNA were extracted. For the second PCR, which ran for about 7 to 12 cycles, a sample-barcoded 5' primer and a J-beta primer mix were used. TCRdb independently ran MiXCR on the 5' RACE reads; one entry per CDR3 protein. The sample carries 780,000 or so distinct CDR3 sequences, more than 50% recorded once.

Sequenced input: blood. The chain employs TRBV7-6 and TRBJ2-7; 10 positions match TRBD2. The clonotype comes from a man aged 40-55 years in good health. DNA of the CDR3: TGTGCCAGCAGCCCTCCTAGCGGGAGTGCCTACGAGCAGTACTTC. This encodes CASSPPSGSAYEQYF.